These 31 T cell receptor beta chains originate from one sample sequenced in a study of cytomegalovirus exposure and HLA in healthy donors. 60 Vbeta and 13 Jbeta primers were used in PCR. TCRdb's table, derived via immunoSEQ multiplex PCR, lists solely in-frame clones and lacks some. The data contain around 130,000 clones, approximately 80% of them singletons. The source material was PBMCs. The receptors were gathered from a girl aged 2 to 10 in good health and CMV-seronegative.

The V call is TRBV2, the J call TRBJ2-1; 8 bases fit TRBD1. Germline V CDR1 and CDR2: SNHLY, FYNNEI. The CDR3 has 15 amino acids. The J segment lost 7 bases and the V segment lost 1 base, leaving 6 bases of the junction unmatched. CDR3 in amino acids: CASSEGDRWRNEQFF. CDR3 nucleotide sequence: TGTGCCAGCAGTGAAGGGGACAGGTGGCGTAATGAGCAGTTCTTC.

This clone was recorded only once. The chain has TRBV7-2 and TRBJ2-1; 12 positions match TRBD2. This CDR3 spans 19 amino acids. V lost 2 bases and J lost 6; bases outside the gene matches: 14. CDR1 is SGHTA, CDR2 FQGNSA, per germline. CDR3 DNA: TGTGCCAGCAGCTTACCTTCCTCAGCTAGCGGGGGGGCTGTCAATGAGCAGTTCTTC. It yields the protein CASSLPSSASGGAVNEQFF.

The chain uses TRBV10-1 and TRBJ2-2; TRBD1 might be the D (6 bases). CDR1 is WNHNN, CDR2 SYGVQD, per germline (reference sequence). This CDR3 contains 12 residues. V was pared by 4 bases and J by 7 bases, with 7 bases between. CDR3 in amino acids: CASSGQVGELFF. The CDR3 DNA sequence: TGCGCCAGCAGTGGACAGGTCGGGGAGCTGTTTTTT.

The J gene is TRBJ2-5, the V gene TRBV29-1, with a tentative D call TRBD1 (6 bases). Germline CDR1 SQVTM, CDR2 ANQGSEA. The CDR3 totals 15 residues. The ends were cut back, 5 bases at V and 2 bases at J, with 18 bases in the middle. The CDR3 here is CSVFSRFQGQETQYF. The CDR3, as DNA: TGCAGCGTTTTTTCCCGGTTTCAGGGGCAAGAGACCCAGTACTTC.

This clone has only one observation. The chain has TRBV1 and TRBJ2-1; the tabulated D call, TRBD1, remains unverified against the DNA. TRBV1 has pseudogene status. This CDR3 spans 17 amino acids. This CDR3 reads CTSSQDLKGQGYNEQFF. CDR3 DNA: TGCACCAGCAGCCAAGATCTGAAGGGACAGGGTTACAATGAGCAGTTCTTC.

This chain links TRBV7-3 with TRBJ1-3, with D unresolved. The germline V gene encodes CDR1 SGHTA and CDR2 FQGTGA. The length of the CDR3 is 13 residues. V lost 4 bases, J lost 4 bases, and 8 bases lay in between. The CDR3 coding sequence is TGTGCCAGCAGCTACAATCCAGGAAACACCATATATTTT. Translation: CASSYNPGNTIYF.

The chain carries TRBV7-9 and TRBJ2-1; TRBD1 agrees at 7 bases. The germline V gene encodes CDR1 SEHNR and CDR2 FQNEAQ (reference sequence). The CDR3 is 14 amino acids. V was clipped by 5 bases and J by 0 bases; unmatched bases: 1. Here the CDR3 DNA reads TGTGCCAGCAGCCGGGACAGCTCCTACAATGAGCAGTTCTTC. It translates to CASSRDSSYNEQFF.

This chain joins TRBV28 and TRBJ2-1; 7 nucleotides match TRBD2. Germline V gene data show CDR1 as MDHEN and CDR2 as SYDVKM. The CDR3 extends over 20 amino acids. Germline trimming cut 5 bases from V and 4 bases from J; bases unmatched to any gene: 23. The CDR3 loop is CASSKIPVVGAGVVYNEQFF. The CDR3 DNA reads as TGTGCCAGCAGTAAGATCCCTGTCGTCGGGGCGGGAGTTGTTTACAATGAGCAGTTCTTC.

V and J are TRBV28 and TRBJ2-4, with D unclear. CDR3 length equals 13 residues. Trimming pared 5 bases from V and 1 base from J, leaving 6 bases between. Per the germline V gene, CDR1 is MDHEN and CDR2 is SYDVKM. CDR3 in DNA: TGTGCCAGCAGTCATGCGGCCAAAAACATTCAGTACTTC. It translates to CASSHAAKNIQYF.

V is TRBV6-4 and J is TRBJ1-2; D perhaps matches TRBD1 (6 bases). This CDR3 has 14 amino acids. Germline V CDR1 and CDR2: MRHNA, SNTAGT. V was pared by 3 bases and J by 10 bases, with 18 bases between. CDR3 in DNA: TGTGCCAGCAGTGAATCAGGGGAGGGGTCCGTCTACACCTTC. Translating gives CASSESGEGSVYTF.

The rearrangement links TRBV27 to TRBJ1-5; 11 bases line up with TRBD1. The CDR3 contains 16 residues. From germline, CDR1 is MNHEY and CDR2 SMNVEV (reference sequence). Trimming cost V 6 bases and J 1 base; bases outside gene matches: 5. The CDR3 is CASSVGTGGSNQPQHF. CDR3 bases: TGTGCCAGCAGCGTGGGGACAGGGGGGAGCAATCAGCCCCAGCATTTT.

The rearrangement links TRBV30 to TRBJ2-2, with D maybe TRBD2 (6 bases). Trimming removed 0 bases from V and 5 bases from J, with 7 bases in between. The CDR3 is 13 amino acids. CDR1 and CDR2 from the germline V gene are GTSNPN and SVGIG (reference sequence). The CDR3 region has the DNA TGTGCCTGGAGTGTACTAGCAACCGGGGAGCTGTTTTTT. Amino acid sequence: CAWSVLATGELFF.

The chain couples TRBV19 to TRBJ2-2; 9 bases fit TRBD2. Germline CDR1 reads LNHDA; CDR2 reads SQIVND (reference sequence). The CDR3 is 17 residues long. V shed 6 bases, J shed 9 bases, and the junction held 17 bases outside the gene matches. The CDR3 bases are TGTGCCAGTAGCCCAGCGAACGGCGGGAGGGATAAGCGGGAGCTGTTTTTT. Translating it yields CASSPANGGRDKRELFF.

This chain joins TRBV7-8 and TRBJ2-1, with 11 bases lining up with TRBD2. CDR1 SGHVS and CDR2 FQNEAQ come from the germline V gene. Unmatched junction bases numbered 12, after V lost 8 bases and J lost 6 bases. This CDR3 is built from 16 residues. CDR3 in DNA: TGTGCCAGCGGACCTTTTCTAGCGGGGGGCATCAATGAGCAGTTCTTC. Translating gives CASGPFLAGGINEQFF.

The chain joins TRBV9 to TRBJ2-3, with 12 bases lining up with TRBD2. The CDR3 sequence is 16 residues long. CDR1 and CDR2 from the germline V gene are SGDLS and YYNGEE. V lost 4 bases and J lost 6; bases outside the gene matches: 9. The CDR3 is CASSPRLAGVEDTQYF. CDR3 DNA: TGTGCCAGCAGCCCTCGACTAGCGGGAGTAGAGGATACGCAGTATTTT. The variable domain in full, completed from reference TRBV9 and TRBJ2-3, reads DSGVTQTPKHLITATGQRVTLRCSPRSGDLSVYWYQQSLDQGLQFLIQYYNGEERAKGNILERFSAQQFPDLHSELNLSSLELGDSALYFCASSPRLAGVEDTQYFGPGTRLTVL.

Here the CDR3 DNA reads TGTGCCAGCAGTGTAGGCAGGGATCGTGTGGGTGATGGCTACACCTTC. Translation gives CASSVGRDRVGDGYTF. This chain joins TRBV2 and TRBJ1-2; D is perhaps TRBD1 (5 bases). V lost 4 bases, J lost 6 bases, and 21 bases lay in between. Germline V CDR1 and CDR2: SNHLY, FYNNEI. The CDR3 is 16 residues long. The complete variable domain, with remaining parts taken from reference TRBV2 and TRBJ1-2, reads EPEVTQTPSHQVTQMGQEVILRCVPISNHLYFYWYRQILGQKVEFLVSFYNNEISEKSEIFDDQFSVERPDGSNFTLKIRSTKLEDSAMYFCASSVGRDRVGDGYTFGSGTRLTVV.

For this clone: One junction end disagrees with the germline gene, perhaps due to a read error. The rearrangement links TRBV7-7 to TRBJ2-5; 10 bases are shared with TRBD2. The CDR3 covers 15 residues. Germline loops: CDR1 SSHAT, CDR2 FNYEAQ (reference sequence). In DNA form, the CDR3 reads TGTGCTAGCAGCTCTGAGCGGGGGGGCCACGAGACCCAGTACTTC. Amino acids: CASSSERGGHETQYF.

V gene TRBV4-1 combines with J gene TRBJ2-7; 7 bases map to TRBD1. CDR3 length: 14 residues. The ends lost 5 bases at V and 3 bases at J; junction bases unmatched: 7. Germline V gene sequence: CDR1 MGHRA, CDR2 YSYEKL. As DNA, the CDR3 is TGCGCCAGCAGCTTCCGGGACAGCAACTACGAGCAGTACTTC. Its translation is CASSFRDSNYEQYF.

This chain joins TRBV6-5 and TRBJ2-7; D is uncertain. Trimming pared 4 bases from V and 2 bases from J, leaving 15 bases between. The CDR3 has 15 amino acids. Germline loops: CDR1 MNHEY, CDR2 SVGAGI. The CDR3 protein is CASSSSRGLTYEQYF. CDR3 nucleotides: TGTGCCAGCAGTTCCTCCCGCGGTTTAACCTACGAGCAGTACTTC.

The chain uses TRBV6-5 and TRBJ2-7; TRBD2 matches at 10 bases. Unmatched junction bases numbered 11, after V lost 8 bases and J lost 7 bases. The CDR3 loop spans 14 amino acids. The germline V gene has CDR1 MNHEY and CDR2 SVGAGI. The CDR3 loop reads CASSTAGGPGEQYF. The CDR3 DNA sequence: TGTGCCAGCTCGACAGCGGGGGGGCCAGGGGAGCAGTACTTC.

This clone was observed a few times. This chain joins TRBV4-2 and TRBJ1-2; unclear D gene. Trimming took off 3 bases at V and 3 bases at J, with 11 bases between the two ends. CDR1 is LGHNA and CDR2 is YNFKEQ in the germline V gene. The length of the CDR3 is 14 residues. The CDR3 DNA is TGTGCCAGCAGCCACCCCGGGGAAGACTATGGCTACACCTTC. This translates into CASSHPGEDYGYTF.

The chain is built from TRBV6-4 and TRBJ2-3; 9 nucleotides line up with TRBD2. Trimming cost V 4 bases and J 2 bases; bases outside gene matches: 4. Germline CDR1 reads MRHNA; CDR2 reads SNTAGT. The CDR3 has 15 residues. In DNA, the CDR3 is TGTGCCAGCAGTGCCCTAGCGGGACTCACAGATACGCAGTATTTT. It specifies CASSALAGLTDTQYF.

The gene calls are TRBV19 and TRBJ1-1; 7 positions match TRBD1. CDR1 LNHDA and CDR2 SQIVND come from the germline V gene (reference sequence). The junction had 7 bases not matched to a gene; V was cut back by 4 bases and J by 5 bases. This CDR3 has 14 amino acids. This CDR3 is CASSTSTGETEAFF. The CDR3, as DNA: TGTGCCAGTAGTACTAGTACAGGGGAAACTGAAGCTTTCTTT.

This clone appeared a single time. V usage is TRBV27 and J usage is TRBJ2-7, with 7 bases that match TRBD1. With 6 bases clipped from V and 6 bases from J, the junction kept 11 bases outside the gene matches. Per germline, CDR1 MNHEY and CDR2 SMNVEV (reference sequence). The length of the CDR3 is 14 residues. The DNA of the CDR3 is TGTGCCAGCAGACACACAGGGGTTTCTCTCGAGCAGTACTTC. This gives the protein CASRHTGVSLEQYF.

This clone has a handful of counts. The chain uses TRBV5-1 and TRBJ1-1, with a possible D match to TRBD1 (6 bases). CDR1 and CDR2 (germline): SGHRS, YFSETQ. With 2 bases removed from V and 5 bases from J, the gap between germline ends came to 13 bases. This CDR3 contains 14 residues. This CDR3 is CASSFHEGGTEAFF. The DNA of the CDR3 is TGCGCCAGCAGCTTTCATGAGGGGGGGACTGAAGCTTTCTTT.

V usage is TRBV6-6 and J usage is TRBJ1-3; a weak D match, TRBD1 (6 bases). From germline, CDR1 is MNHNY and CDR2 SVGAGI (reference sequence). V lost 1 base and J 2 bases, leaving 12 bases between the germline ends. There are 16 residues in the CDR3. The chain's CDR3 is CASSYFKDSTGNTIYF. The DNA of the CDR3 is TGTGCCAGCAGTTACTTTAAGGACAGTACTGGAAACACCATATATTTT.

The chain employs TRBV27 and TRBJ2-5, with 8 bases that match TRBD1. J gave up 4 bases and V 6 bases, and 7 bases lay outside the gene matches. The CDR3 covers 14 residues. Germline loops: CDR1 MNHEY, CDR2 SMNVEV (reference sequence). The CDR3 DNA follows: TGTGCCAGCAGACCCCAGGGGGCAGGAGAGACCCAGTACTTC. It encodes CASRPQGAGETQYF.

The chain is built from TRBV6-5 and TRBJ2-1; 8 bases map to TRBD2. Trimming took 7 bases from V and 9 from J; bases not matched to a gene: 14. The CDR3 spans 15 residues. Germline V CDR1 and CDR2: MNHEY, SVGAGI. The CDR3 sequence is CASTSPGGVGSEQFF. The CDR3, as DNA: TGTGCCAGCACCTCCCCGGGAGGGGTTGGGAGTGAGCAGTTCTTC.

This chain uses TRBV25-1 with TRBJ2-3; 7 positions agree with TRBD1. The V gene end was trimmed by 3 bases and the J gene end by 3 bases; junction bases not matched to a gene: 0. Germline CDR1 reads MGHDK; CDR2 reads SYGVNS. This CDR3 region has 13 residues. CDR3 region: CASSDRGTDTQYF. The CDR3 DNA is TGTGCCAGCAGTGACAGGGGGACAGATACGCAGTATTTT.

The chain is built from TRBV29-1 and TRBJ1-2; D remains unclear. Trimming left V 6 bases short and J 1 base short, with 15 bases between. Per germline, CDR1 SQVTM and CDR2 ANQGSEA. The CDR3 runs 14 residues. The CDR3 DNA is TGCAGCGTAGCGGCGAAACTAAGTAACTATGGCTACACCTTC. It is translated as CSVAAKLSNYGYTF.

The rearrangement links TRBV5-1 to TRBJ2-5, with D perhaps TRBD1 (5 bases). The V and J ends lost 2 bases and 5 bases respectively, with 16 bases between them. Looked up from germline, CDR1 is SGHRS and CDR2 is YFSETQ. The CDR3 contains 15 residues. CDR3 sequence: CASSLSGHQRETQYF. For the CDR3, the DNA is TGCGCCAGCAGCTTATCCGGACACCAAAGGGAGACCCAGTACTTC.